These 20 T cell receptor beta chains were all obtained from the same sample, sequenced in a study of T cells after posttransplantation cyclophosphamide. Profiling relied on immunoSEQ multiplex PCR, and the TCRdb table lists in-frame clones only, not all of them. The repertoire holds about 7,300 clones, with 91% as singletons. The sequencing sample was made of CD4+ T cells sorted from blood. The receptors stem from a woman between 45 and 65 years old in good health and a related stem cell transplant donor.

This chain connects TRBV7-8 to TRBJ1-4, with 9 bases matching TRBD1. The J segment lost 8 bases and the V segment lost 4 bases, leaving 11 bases of the junction unmatched. Germline CDR1 and CDR2: SGHVS and FQNEAQ. This CDR3 region has 16 residues. The CDR3 protein is CASSYTQTGGPEKLFF. The CDR3 DNA is TGTGCCAGCAGCTACACGCAGACAGGGGGTCCGGAAAAACTGTTTTTT. Based on the CDR3 plus reference TRBV7-8 and TRBJ1-4, the full variable domain is GAGVSQSPRYKVAKRGQDVALRCDPISGHVSLFWYQQALGQGPEFLTYFQNEAQLDKSGLPSDRFFAERPEGSVSTLKIQRTQQEDSAVYLCASSYTQTGGPEKLFFGSGTQLSVL.

J is TRBJ2-7 and V is TRBV27; 10 nucleotides line up with TRBD2. CDR1 and CDR2 (germline): MNHEY, SMNVEV (reference sequence). The junction had 10 bases not matched to a gene; V was cut back by 4 bases and J by 4 bases. The CDR3 sequence is 16 residues long. DNA for the CDR3: TGTGCCAGCAGTTCCAAACGGACTAGCGGACCTTACGAGCAGTACTTC. Its translation is CASSSKRTSGPYEQYF.

This chain connects TRBV7-9 to TRBJ2-1, with D maybe TRBD2 (5 bases). The CDR3 runs to 14 residues. V lost 0 bases, J lost 2 bases, and 5 bases lay in between. Germline CDR1 and CDR2: SEHNR and FQNEAQ (reference sequence). The CDR3 DNA sequence: TGTGCCAGCAGCTTAGCGGGAGCCTACAATGAGCAGTTCTTC. This translates into CASSLAGAYNEQFF.

The genes are TRBV20-1 and TRBJ1-4; D gene unclear. Trimming pared 8 bases from V and 7 bases from J, leaving 11 bases between. The germline V gene has CDR1 DFQATT and CDR2 SNEGSKA (reference sequence). The CDR3 has 11 amino acids. DNA of the CDR3: TGCAGTTCCAAGGAGGCTGAAAAACTGTTTTTT. This encodes CSSKEAEKLFF.

This sequence joins TRBV10-2 and TRBJ1-5; TRBD1 matches at 10 bases. With V trimmed by 3 bases and J by 7 bases, 3 bases remained unmatched. CDR1 WSHSY and CDR2 SAAADI come from the germline V gene. The CDR3 loop spans 14 amino acids. CDR3 loop: CASSDLGQGQPQHF. In DNA, the CDR3 is TGCGCCAGCAGTGATCTGGGACAGGGGCAGCCCCAGCATTTT.

The chain recombines TRBV15 with TRBJ1-1; no reliable D call. V was clipped by 2 bases and J by 3 bases, with 16 bases between them. CDR1 is LNHNV, CDR2 YYDKDF, per germline (reference sequence). This CDR3 is built from 16 residues. The CDR3 protein is CATSRPTEGPDTEAFF. The DNA for the CDR3 is TGTGCCACCAGCAGACCTACGGAGGGCCCTGACACTGAAGCTTTCTTT.

J is TRBJ2-5 and V is TRBV28; 8 nucleotides match TRBD2. Germline lookup yields CDR1 MDHEN and CDR2 SYDVKM. The CDR3 is 14 amino acids. Unmatched junction bases numbered 5, after V lost 2 bases and J lost 6 bases. The CDR3 spells CASSLAGGDKTQYF. DNA for the CDR3: TGTGCCAGCAGTTTAGCGGGAGGTGATAAGACCCAGTACTTC.

The rearrangement joins TRBV7-9 to TRBJ2-1; a weak D match, TRBD1 (6 bases). The CDR3 contains 14 residues. Trimming took off 3 bases at V and 8 bases at J, with 14 bases between the two ends. In germline, CDR1 is SEHNR, CDR2 FQNEAQ (reference sequence). CDR3 residues: CASSFRDTIDEQFF. CDR3 nucleotide sequence: TGTGCCAGCAGCTTCCGGGACACCATCGATGAGCAGTTCTTC.

The V and J genes are TRBV10-3 and TRBJ1-3; a weak D match, TRBD1 (5 bases). The CDR3 covers 13 residues. Trimming left V 8 bases short and J 8 bases short, with 16 bases between. CDR1 and CDR2 (germline): ENHRY, SYGVKD. CDR3 in amino acids: CAISGRATDTIYF. CDR3 DNA sequence: TGTGCCATCTCGGGCAGGGCGACAGACACCATATATTTT.

The CDR3 sequence: CASSLGIQAGGADTQYF. The CDR3 DNA sequence: TGTGCCAGCAGCTTAGGCATCCAAGCGGGAGGTGCAGATACGCAGTATTTT. The chain joins TRBV7-3 to TRBJ2-3; TRBD2 agrees at 9 bases. Trimming removed 2 bases from V and 4 bases from J; junction bases left unmatched: 10. From germline, CDR1 is SGHTA and CDR2 FQGTGA. This CDR3 is built from 17 residues.

CDR3 protein: CASSSRDTDTQYF. CDR3 DNA: TGTGCCAGCAGTTCCCGCGACACAGATACGCAGTATTTT. This rearrangement joins TRBV6-1 to TRBJ2-3, with D unclear. This CDR3 is 13 amino acids long. Germline V lookup: CDR1 MNHNS, CDR2 SASEGT. Trimming took off 5 bases at V and 2 bases at J, with 8 bases between the two ends.

This clone was seen just once. The chain links TRBV10-3 to TRBJ1-6, with D unclear. The CDR3 is made up of 14 amino acids. V was clipped by 2 bases and J by 7 bases, with 9 bases between them. CDR1 is ENHRY, CDR2 SYGVKD, per germline. CDR3: CAISEPDGNSPLHF. The CDR3 nucleotides read TGTGCCATCAGTGAGCCCGACGGGAATTCACCCCTCCACTTT.

The CDR3 DNA is TGTGCCAGTAGTTCGACAGGGGGGAACTATGGCTACACCTTC. Its protein product is CASSSTGGNYGYTF. This chain connects TRBV19 to TRBJ1-2; 9 bases fit TRBD1. The V and J ends lost 5 bases and 2 bases, in that order; junction bases with no gene match: 3. In germline, CDR1 is LNHDA, CDR2 SQIVND (reference sequence). The CDR3 runs 14 residues.

This clone was observed a single time. This chain uses TRBV4-1 with TRBJ2-1, with a possible D match to TRBD2 (6 bases). The CDR3 runs 16 residues. Germline CDR1 reads MGHRA; CDR2 reads YSYEKL. V was cut by 1 base and J by 5 bases, with 15 bases left in between. The CDR3 here is CASSQGSGTSNNEQFF. Here the CDR3 DNA reads TGCGCCAGCAGCCAAGGGTCCGGGACTTCTAACAATGAGCAGTTCTTC.

The chain is built from TRBV11-3 and TRBJ2-2; 7 nucleotides align to TRBD1. The CDR3 loop spans 15 amino acids. Trimming at V came to 5 bases and at J to 1 base, leaving 4 bases not matched to a gene. The germline V gene has CDR1 SGHNT and CDR2 YENEEA. The CDR3 nucleotides are TGTGCCAGCAGCCTCCGGACAGGGAACACCGGGGAGCTGTTTTTT. This codes for CASSLRTGNTGELFF. Looking up the rest from reference TRBV11-3 and TRBJ2-2 gives the full variable domain: EAGVVQSPRYKIIEKKQPVAFWCNPISGHNTLYWYLQNLGQGPELLIRYENEEAVDDSQLPKDRFSAERLKGVDSTLKIQPAELGDSAVYLCASSLRTGNTGELFFGEGSRLTVL.

The chain couples TRBV21-1 to TRBJ1-1; the D call TRBD1 from the table was never checked on the DNA. TRBV21-1 counts as a pseudogene. CDR3 length: 13 amino acids. CDR3 coding DNA: TGTGCCAGCAGTATGGGGGACAGGATTTTCGCTTTCTTT. It is translated as CASSMGDRIFAFF.

This clone was seen a single time. V is TRBV13 and J is TRBJ1-1; 9 nucleotides line up with TRBD1. CDR3 length: 14 amino acids. Germline V gene data show CDR1 as PRHDT and CDR2 as FYEKMQ (reference sequence). V shed 4 bases and J 8 bases; nucleotides not matched to a gene: 8. The CDR3 here is CASSSLNRGREAFF. The CDR3 DNA reads as TGTGCCAGCAGCTCCCTCAACAGGGGGCGGGAAGCTTTCTTT.

V usage is TRBV6-1 and J usage is TRBJ2-3, with a tentative D call TRBD1 (6 bases). CDR1 and CDR2 (germline): MNHNS, SASEGT. V lost 6 bases and J lost 5, with 15 bases in between. The CDR3 spans 14 residues. The CDR3: CASRQGVAGDTQYF. CDR3 coding DNA: TGTGCCAGCAGACAGGGTGTCGCGGGAGATACGCAGTATTTT.

Comment on this clone: At one of its ends the junction is not consistent with the germline gene, which may arise from a read error. Additional DNA sequences in this sample encode the identical CDR3. The CDR3 sequence is CSARESSYNSPLHF. The CDR3, as DNA: TGCAGCGCCCGGGAGAGCTCCTATAATTCCCCCCTCCACTTT. This rearrangement joins TRBV29-1 to TRBJ1-6; D unclear. The CDR3 runs to 14 residues. CDR1 and CDR2 (germline): SQVTM, ANQGSEA.

This clone was seen just once. This chain uses TRBV4-2 with TRBJ2-1, with 7 bases fitting TRBD2. Germline values: CDR1 LGHNA, CDR2 YNFKEQ. The V gene end was trimmed by 1 base and the J gene end by 3 bases; junction bases not matched to a gene: 21. The CDR3 has 21 amino acids. CDR3 bases: TGTGCCAGCAGCCAAGGTTCTAGGCTAGCGGCCGACGGGGCGTACTACAATGAGCAGTTCTTC. This sequence encodes CASSQGSRLAADGAYYNEQFF.